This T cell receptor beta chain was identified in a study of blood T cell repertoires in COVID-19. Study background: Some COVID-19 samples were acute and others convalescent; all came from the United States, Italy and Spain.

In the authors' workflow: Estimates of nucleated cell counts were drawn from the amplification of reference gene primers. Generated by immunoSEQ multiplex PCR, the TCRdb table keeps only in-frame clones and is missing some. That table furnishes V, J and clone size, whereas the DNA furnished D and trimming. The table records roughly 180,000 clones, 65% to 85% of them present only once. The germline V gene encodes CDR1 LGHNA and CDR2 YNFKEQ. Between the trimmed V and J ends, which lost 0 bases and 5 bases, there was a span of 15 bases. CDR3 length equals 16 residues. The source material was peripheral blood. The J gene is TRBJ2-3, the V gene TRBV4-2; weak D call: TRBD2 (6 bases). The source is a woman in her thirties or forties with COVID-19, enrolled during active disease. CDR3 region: CASSQERGGVEDTQYF. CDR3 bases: TGTGCCAGCAGCCAAGAACGGGGCGGGGTGGAAGATACGCAGTATTTT.